This TCR beta chain was identified in a study of neurological immune-mediated disorders. The V gene's germline CDR1 is MNHEY and CDR2 SVGAGI. V gave up 6 bases and J gave up 3 bases, with 9 bases separating them. The CDR3 has 13 amino acids. This clonotype was seen at least ten times. TCRdb recomputed calls from the 5' RACE reads with MiXCR, one row per CDR3 protein. The data hold about 66,000 distinct CDR3 sequences, with around 3.7% observed a single time. The sequence derives from a man in his forties with multiple sclerosis. Sequenced sample: PBMCs. The chain employs TRBV6-5 and TRBJ1-5; D gene uncertain. CDR3 protein: CASSSDSNQPQHF. The CDR3 DNA reads TGTGCCAGCAGCTCGGACTCCAATCAGCCCCAGCATTTT.